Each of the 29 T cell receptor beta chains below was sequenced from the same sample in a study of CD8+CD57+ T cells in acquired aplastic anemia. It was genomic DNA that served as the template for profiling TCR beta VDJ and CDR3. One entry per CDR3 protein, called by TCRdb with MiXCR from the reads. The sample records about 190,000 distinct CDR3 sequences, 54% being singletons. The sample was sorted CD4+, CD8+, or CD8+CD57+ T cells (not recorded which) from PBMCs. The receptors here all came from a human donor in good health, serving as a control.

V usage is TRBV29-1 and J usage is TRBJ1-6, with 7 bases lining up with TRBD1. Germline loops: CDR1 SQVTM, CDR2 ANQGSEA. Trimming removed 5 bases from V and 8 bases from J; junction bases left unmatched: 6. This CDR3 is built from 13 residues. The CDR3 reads CSVRTGLDSPLHF. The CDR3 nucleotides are TGCAGCGTTCGGACAGGACTGGATTCACCCCTCCACTTT.

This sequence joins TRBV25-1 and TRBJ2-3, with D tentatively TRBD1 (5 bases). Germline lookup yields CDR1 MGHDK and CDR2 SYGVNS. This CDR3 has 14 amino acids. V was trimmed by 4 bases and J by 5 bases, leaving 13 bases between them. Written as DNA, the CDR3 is TGTGCCAGCAGTGGGGGCGCTCTCCGAGATACGCAGTATTTT. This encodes CASSGGALRDTQYF. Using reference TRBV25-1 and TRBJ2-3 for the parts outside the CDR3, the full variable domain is EADIYQTPRYLVIGTGKKITLECSQTMGHDKMYWYQQDPGMELHLIHYSYGVNSTEKGDLSSESTVSRIRTEHFPLTLESARPSHTSQYLCASSGGALRDTQYFGPGTRLTVL.

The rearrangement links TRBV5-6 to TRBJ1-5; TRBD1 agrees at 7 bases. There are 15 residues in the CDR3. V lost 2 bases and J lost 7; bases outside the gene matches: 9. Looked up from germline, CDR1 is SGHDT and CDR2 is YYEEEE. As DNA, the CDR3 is TGTGCCAGCAGCTTAAAGACAGGGTGGGACCAGCCCCAGCATTTT. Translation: CASSLKTGWDQPQHF.

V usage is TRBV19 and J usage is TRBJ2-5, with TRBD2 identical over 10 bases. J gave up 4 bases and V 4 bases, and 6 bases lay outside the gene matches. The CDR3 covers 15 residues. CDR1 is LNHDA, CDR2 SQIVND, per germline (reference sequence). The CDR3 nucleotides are TGTGCCAGTAGTAAGGAGCGGGGGGGTTCAGAGACCCAGTACTTC. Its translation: CASSKERGGSETQYF. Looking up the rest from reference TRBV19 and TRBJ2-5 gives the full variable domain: DGGITQSPKYLFRKEGQNVTLSCEQNLNHDAMYWYRQDPGQGLRLIYYSQIVNDFQKGDIAEGYSVSREKKESFPLTVTSAQKNPTAFYLCASSKERGGSETQYFGPGTRLLVL.

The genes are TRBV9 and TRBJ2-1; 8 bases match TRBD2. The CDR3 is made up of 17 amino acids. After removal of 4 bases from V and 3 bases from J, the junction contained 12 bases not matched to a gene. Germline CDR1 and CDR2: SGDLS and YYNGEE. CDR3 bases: TGTGCCAGCAGCCGAACCTCCGGGACTAGGAACTACAATGAGCAGTTCTTC. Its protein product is CASSRTSGTRNYNEQFF.

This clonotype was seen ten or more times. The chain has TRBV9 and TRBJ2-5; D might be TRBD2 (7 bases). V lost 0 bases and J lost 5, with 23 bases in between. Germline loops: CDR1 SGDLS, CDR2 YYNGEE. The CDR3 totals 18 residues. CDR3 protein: CASSVGAGAGVVGETQYF. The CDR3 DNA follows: TGTGCCAGCAGCGTAGGGGCAGGGGCGGGGGTTGTGGGGGAGACCCAGTACTTC.

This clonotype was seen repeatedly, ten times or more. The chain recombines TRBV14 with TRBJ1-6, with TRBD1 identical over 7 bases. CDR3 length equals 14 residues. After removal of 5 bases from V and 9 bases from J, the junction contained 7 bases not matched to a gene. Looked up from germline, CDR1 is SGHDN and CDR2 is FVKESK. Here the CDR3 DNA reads TGTGCCAGCAGCGCACGGGACAGAGCTTCACCCCTCCACTTT. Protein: CASSARDRASPLHF.

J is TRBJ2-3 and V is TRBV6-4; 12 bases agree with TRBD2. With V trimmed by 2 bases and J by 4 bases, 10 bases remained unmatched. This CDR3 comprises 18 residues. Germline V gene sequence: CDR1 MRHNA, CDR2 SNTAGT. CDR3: CASSDPSGGGSWADTQYF. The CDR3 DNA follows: TGTGCCAGCAGTGACCCTAGCGGGGGGGGATCATGGGCAGATACGCAGTATTTT.

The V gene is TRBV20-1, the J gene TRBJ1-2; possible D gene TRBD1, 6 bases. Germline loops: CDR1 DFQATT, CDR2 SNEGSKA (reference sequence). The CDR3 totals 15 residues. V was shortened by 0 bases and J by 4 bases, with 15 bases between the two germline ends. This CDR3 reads CSARDPRNRAYGYTF. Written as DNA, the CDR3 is TGCAGTGCTAGAGATCCCCGGAACAGGGCCTATGGCTACACCTTC.

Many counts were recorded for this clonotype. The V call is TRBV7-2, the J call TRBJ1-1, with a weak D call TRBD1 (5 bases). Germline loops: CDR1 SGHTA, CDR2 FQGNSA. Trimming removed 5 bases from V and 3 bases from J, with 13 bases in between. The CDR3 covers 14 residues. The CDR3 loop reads CASSPRATYTEAFF. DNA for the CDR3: TGTGCCAGCAGCCCCAGGGCAACTTACACTGAAGCTTTCTTT.

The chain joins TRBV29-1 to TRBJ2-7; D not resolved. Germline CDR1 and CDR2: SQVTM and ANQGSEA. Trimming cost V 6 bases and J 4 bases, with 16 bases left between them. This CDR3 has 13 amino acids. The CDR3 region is CSVSVAGPYEQYF. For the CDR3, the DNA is TGCAGCGTGTCTGTTGCAGGCCCTTACGAGCAGTACTTC.

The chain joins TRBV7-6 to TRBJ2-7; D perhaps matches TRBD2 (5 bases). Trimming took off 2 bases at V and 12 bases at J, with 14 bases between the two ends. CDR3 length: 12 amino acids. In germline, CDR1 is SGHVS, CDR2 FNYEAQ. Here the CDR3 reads CASSLRSGDVYF. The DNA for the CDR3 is TGTGCCAGCAGCTTACGCTCCGGGGATGTGTACTTC.

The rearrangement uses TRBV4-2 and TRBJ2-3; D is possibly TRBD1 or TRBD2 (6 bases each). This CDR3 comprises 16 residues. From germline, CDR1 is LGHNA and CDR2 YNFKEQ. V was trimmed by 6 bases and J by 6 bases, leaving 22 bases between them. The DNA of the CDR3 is TGTGCCAGCAGTCCGATAGGGGGGACGGGGTCGGATACGCAGTATTTT. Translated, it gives CASSPIGGTGSDTQYF.

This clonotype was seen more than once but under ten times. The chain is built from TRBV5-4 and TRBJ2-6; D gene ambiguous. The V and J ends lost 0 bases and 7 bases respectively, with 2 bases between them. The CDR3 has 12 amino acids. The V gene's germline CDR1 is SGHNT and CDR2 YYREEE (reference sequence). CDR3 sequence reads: CASSLGANVLTF. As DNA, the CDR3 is TGTGCCAGCAGCTTGGGTGCCAACGTCCTGACTTTC.

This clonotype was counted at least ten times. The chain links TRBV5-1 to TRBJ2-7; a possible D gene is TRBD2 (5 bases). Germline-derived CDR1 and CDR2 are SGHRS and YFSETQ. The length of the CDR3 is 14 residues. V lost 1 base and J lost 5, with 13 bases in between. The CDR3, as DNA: TGCGCCAGCAGCTTGTCGGGTAGCGAGAACGAGCAGTACTTC. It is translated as CASSLSGSENEQYF. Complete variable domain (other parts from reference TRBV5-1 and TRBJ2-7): KAGVTQTPRYLIKTRGQQVTLSCSPISGHRSVSWYQQTPGQGLQFLFEYFSETQRNKGNFPGRFSGRQFSNSRSEMNVSTLELGDSALYLCASSLSGSENEQYFGPGTRLTVT.

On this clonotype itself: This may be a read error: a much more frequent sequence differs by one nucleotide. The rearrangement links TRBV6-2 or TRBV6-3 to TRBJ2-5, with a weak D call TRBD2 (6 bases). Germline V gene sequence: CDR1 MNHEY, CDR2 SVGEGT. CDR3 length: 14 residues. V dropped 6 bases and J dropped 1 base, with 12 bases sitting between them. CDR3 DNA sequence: TGTGCCAGCAGGGACCAGCGGGCCCAAGAGACCCAGTACTTC. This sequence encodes CASRDQRAQETQYF.

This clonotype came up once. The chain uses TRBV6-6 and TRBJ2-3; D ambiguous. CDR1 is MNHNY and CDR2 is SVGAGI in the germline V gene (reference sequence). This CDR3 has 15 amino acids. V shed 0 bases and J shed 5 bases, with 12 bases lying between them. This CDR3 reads CASSYSGQLRDTQYF. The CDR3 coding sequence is TGTGCCAGCAGTTACTCTGGCCAGTTGAGAGATACGCAGTATTTT.

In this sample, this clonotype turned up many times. The CDR3 region is CASSLAGQGVTGELFF. The CDR3 nucleotides are TGTGCCAGCAGCTTAGCGGGACAGGGTGTTACCGGGGAGCTGTTTTTT. The V call is TRBV7-8, the J call TRBJ2-2, with 9 bases fitting TRBD1. CDR1 and CDR2 from the germline V gene are SGHVS and FQNEAQ. V was clipped by 0 bases and J by 5 bases; unmatched bases: 4. CDR3 length equals 16 residues.

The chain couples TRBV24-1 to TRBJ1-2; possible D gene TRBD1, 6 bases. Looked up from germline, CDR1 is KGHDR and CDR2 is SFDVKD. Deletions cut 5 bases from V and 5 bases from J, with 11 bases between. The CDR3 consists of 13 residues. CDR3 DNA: TGTGCCACCAGTGGAACAGGGAGGTATGGCTACACCTTC. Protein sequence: CATSGTGRYGYTF.

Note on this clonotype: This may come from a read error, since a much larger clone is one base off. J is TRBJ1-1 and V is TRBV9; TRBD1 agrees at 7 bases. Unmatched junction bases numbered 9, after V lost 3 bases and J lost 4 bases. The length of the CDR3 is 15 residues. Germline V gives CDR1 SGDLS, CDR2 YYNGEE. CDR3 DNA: TGTGCCAGCAGCGCCGCACAGGGGCGGGGCACTGAAGCTTTCTTT. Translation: CASSAAQGRGTEAFF.

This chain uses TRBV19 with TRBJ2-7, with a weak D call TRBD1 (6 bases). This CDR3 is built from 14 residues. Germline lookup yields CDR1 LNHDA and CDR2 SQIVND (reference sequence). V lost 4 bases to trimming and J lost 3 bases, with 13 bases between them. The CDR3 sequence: CASSSHTGYYEQYF. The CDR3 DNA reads TGTGCCAGTAGTAGCCATACAGGGTACTACGAGCAGTACTTC.

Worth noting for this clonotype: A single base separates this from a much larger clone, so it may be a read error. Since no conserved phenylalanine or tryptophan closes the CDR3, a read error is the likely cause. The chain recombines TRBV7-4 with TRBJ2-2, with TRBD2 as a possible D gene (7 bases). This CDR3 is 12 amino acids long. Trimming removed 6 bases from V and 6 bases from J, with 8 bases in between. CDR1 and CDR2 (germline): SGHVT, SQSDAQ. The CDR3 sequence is CASRGGAGELFS. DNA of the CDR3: TGTGCCAGCAGAGGGGGGGCCGGGGAGCTGTTTTCT.

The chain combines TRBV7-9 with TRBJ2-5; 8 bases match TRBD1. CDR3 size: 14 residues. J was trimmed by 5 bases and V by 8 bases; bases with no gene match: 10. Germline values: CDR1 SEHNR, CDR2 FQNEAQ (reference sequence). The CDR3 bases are TGTGCCAGCGGCAGGGGACAGGCACGGGAGACCCAGTACTTC. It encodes CASGRGQARETQYF.

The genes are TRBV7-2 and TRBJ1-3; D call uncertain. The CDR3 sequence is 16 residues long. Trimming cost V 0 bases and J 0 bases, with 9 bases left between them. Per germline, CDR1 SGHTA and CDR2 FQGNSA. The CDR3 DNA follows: TGTGCCAGCAGCTTAGCGCACGGGAACTCTGGAAACACCATATATTTT. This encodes CASSLAHGNSGNTIYF.

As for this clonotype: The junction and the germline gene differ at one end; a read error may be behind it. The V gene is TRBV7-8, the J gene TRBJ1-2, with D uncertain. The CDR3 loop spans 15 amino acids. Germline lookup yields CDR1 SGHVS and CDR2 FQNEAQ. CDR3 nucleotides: TGTGCCAGCAGCCGCAACCGGACGGGGATTTATGGCTGCACCTTC. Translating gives CASSRNRTGIYGCTF.

Here the CDR3 reads CASSERGTNTGELFF. DNA of the CDR3: TGTGCCAGCAGCGAACGAGGAACGAACACCGGGGAGCTGTTTTTT. The chain has TRBV7-2 and TRBJ2-2, with D hard to call. The length of the CDR3 is 15 residues. CDR1 and CDR2 (germline): SGHTA, FQGNSA. V lost 5 bases and J lost 0, with 10 bases in between.

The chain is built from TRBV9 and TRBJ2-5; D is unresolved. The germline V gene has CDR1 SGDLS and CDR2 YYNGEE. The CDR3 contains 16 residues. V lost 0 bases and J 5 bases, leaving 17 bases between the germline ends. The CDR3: CASSVGSTNTGETQYF. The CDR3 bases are TGTGCCAGCAGCGTAGGGAGCACGAACACCGGGGAGACCCAGTACTTC.

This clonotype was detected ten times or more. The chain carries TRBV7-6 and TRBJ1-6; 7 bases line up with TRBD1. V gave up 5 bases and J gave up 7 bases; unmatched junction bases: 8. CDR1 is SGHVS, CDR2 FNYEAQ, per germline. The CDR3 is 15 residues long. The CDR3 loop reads CASSTRQGENSPLHF. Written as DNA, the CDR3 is TGTGCCAGCAGCACCAGACAGGGAGAAAATTCACCCCTCCACTTT.

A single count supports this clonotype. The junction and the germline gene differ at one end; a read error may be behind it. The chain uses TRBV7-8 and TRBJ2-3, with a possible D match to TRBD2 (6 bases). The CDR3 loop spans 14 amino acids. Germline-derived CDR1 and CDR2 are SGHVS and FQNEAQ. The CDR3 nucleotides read TGTGCCAGCACCCGGGACTTAGTCGCAGATACGCAGTGTTTT. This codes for CASTRDLVADTQCF.